The 32 T cell receptor beta chains reported below all come from one sample, sequenced in a study of blood T cell repertoires in COVID-19. Libraries were prepared by immunoSEQ multiplex PCR; TCRdb keeps only in-frame clonotypes and omits some of them. Counted here are some 200,000 clones, around nine tenths occurring once; the ten biggest clones make up roughly 3.6%. Sequenced input: peripheral blood. The receptors were sampled from a man aged 18 to 30 with active or convalescent COVID-19.

This clone was seen more than once but under ten times. The V call is TRBV3-1 (or the pseudogene TRBV3-2), the J call TRBJ1-6, with 9 nucleotides matching TRBD1. The CDR3 has 14 residues. With V trimmed by 10 bases and J by 5 bases, 6 bases remained unmatched. Germline V CDR1 and CDR2: LGHDT, YNNKEL (reference sequence). The DNA for the CDR3 is TGTGCCACCAGACAGGGGGACCATAATTCACCCCTCCACTTT. This translates into CATRQGDHNSPLHF.

The chain recombines TRBV11-3 with TRBJ2-5; D uncertain. This CDR3 contains 14 residues. Germline V gives CDR1 SGHNT, CDR2 YENEEA. V shed 4 bases and J shed 4 bases, with 13 bases lying between them. The CDR3 loop reads CASSSSRAAETQYF. CDR3 in DNA: TGTGCCAGCAGCTCTTCGCGAGCCGCAGAGACCCAGTACTTC.

The chain employs TRBV6-2 or TRBV6-3 and TRBJ2-4; TRBD1 matches at 11 bases. CDR1 is MNHEY and CDR2 is SVGEGT in the germline V gene. After removal of 2 bases from V and 14 bases from J, the junction contained 2 bases not matched to a gene. CDR3 length: 12 residues. The CDR3 protein is CASSYGTGGKYF. In DNA form, the CDR3 reads TGTGCCAGCAGTTACGGGACAGGGGGGAAGTACTTC.

The J gene is TRBJ1-4, the V gene TRBV5-1; tentative D call: TRBD1 (6 bases). The CDR3 sequence is 14 residues long. The ends were cut back, 2 bases at V and 4 bases at J, with 9 bases in the middle. Germline V gene sequence: CDR1 SGHRS, CDR2 YFSETQ. CDR3 DNA sequence: TGCGCCAGCAGCTTTACAGGGAATAATGAAAAACTGTTTTTT. It codes for CASSFTGNNEKLFF.

This clone was detected once. The chain is built from TRBV5-1 and TRBJ1-3; no clear D gene. The V end was cut by 0 bases, the J end by 0 bases, with 7 bases between. Germline lookup yields CDR1 SGHRS and CDR2 YFSETQ. This CDR3 is built from 15 residues. CDR3 in DNA: TGCGCCAGCAGCTTGGACACGGGCTCTGGAAACACCATATATTTT. Protein sequence: CASSLDTGSGNTIYF.

This chain links TRBV19 with TRBJ1-5, with 11 bases matching TRBD1. Unmatched junction bases numbered 8, after V lost 5 bases and J lost 5 bases. CDR3 length: 16 amino acids. Looked up from germline, CDR1 is LNHDA and CDR2 is SQIVND (reference sequence). The CDR3 DNA reads TGTGCCAGTAGTGAAACCGGGACAGGGGGGGATCAGCCCCAGCATTTT. It specifies CASSETGTGGDQPQHF.

The CDR3 here is CASSANREPGQYF. CDR3 bases: TGTGCCAGCAGTGCCAACCGGGAACCGGGGCAGTACTTC. V usage is TRBV2 and J usage is TRBJ2-7, with a weak D call TRBD2 (5 bases). Trimming pared 4 bases from V and 9 bases from J, leaving 16 bases between. The CDR3 loop spans 13 amino acids. Germline V gene sequence: CDR1 SNHLY, CDR2 FYNNEI.

This chain uses TRBV5-4 with TRBJ2-7; D perhaps matches TRBD1 (6 bases). Per germline, CDR1 SGHNT and CDR2 YYREEE (reference sequence). This CDR3 comprises 13 residues. V was cut by 1 base and J by 3 bases, with 8 bases left in between. The CDR3 bases are TGTGCCAGCAGCTTGTCACAGGGCTACGAGCAGTACGTC. Protein product: CASSLSQGYEQYV.

The chain links TRBV7-9 to TRBJ1-4; D may be TRBD1 (5 bases). The CDR3 runs to 15 residues. V was shortened by 2 bases and J by 7 bases, with 14 bases between the two germline ends. CDR1 SEHNR and CDR2 FQNEAQ come from the germline V gene (reference sequence). This CDR3 is CASSLRAGPGEKLFF. The CDR3 DNA reads TGTGCCAGCAGCTTAAGGGCAGGGCCGGGTGAAAAACTGTTTTTT.

This chain joins TRBV11-2 and TRBJ2-2; 8 bases align to TRBD2. V shed 1 base, J shed 5 bases, and the junction held 3 bases outside the gene matches. Germline V gene sequence: CDR1 SGHAT, CDR2 FQNNGV. CDR3 length: 15 amino acids. CDR3 DNA: TGTGCCAGCAGCTTAGCGGGGGGGCTAACCGGGGAGCTGTTTTTT. As protein: CASSLAGGLTGELFF.

The V and J genes are TRBV10-2 and TRBJ2-1, with 8 positions matching TRBD1. This CDR3 has 15 residues. Germline V CDR1 and CDR2: WSHSY, SAAADI. V was pared by 4 bases and J by 2 bases, with 4 bases of the junction left unmatched. The CDR3 loop is CASSVQGAAYNEQFF. In DNA, the CDR3 is TGCGCCAGCAGTGTCCAGGGGGCAGCCTACAATGAGCAGTTCTTC.

This clone was detected once. V gene TRBV7-2 combines with J gene TRBJ1-2; no reliable D call. The CDR3 totals 15 residues. Between the trimmed V and J ends, which lost 2 bases and 2 bases, there was a span of 12 bases. Per germline, CDR1 SGHTA and CDR2 FQGNSA. The DNA of the CDR3 is TGTGCCAGCAGCTTATCCGGGGATTTAAACTATGGCTACACCTTC. Translating it yields CASSLSGDLNYGYTF.

As regards this clone: At one end, the junction sequence differs from germline, possibly due to a read error. The V gene is TRBV13, the J gene TRBJ1-2, with 9 bases fitting TRBD1. Germline V gene sequence: CDR1 PRHDT, CDR2 FYEKMQ (reference sequence). The CDR3 contains 15 residues. CDR3 sequence: CASSVGDRVHYGYTF. The CDR3 DNA follows: TGTGCCAGCAGCGTAGGGGACAGGGTGCACTATGGCTACACCTTC.

There are a few counts of this clone. The V gene is TRBV2, the J gene TRBJ1-4, with 8 bases aligning to TRBD1. There are 16 residues in the CDR3. The germline gives CDR1 SNHLY, CDR2 FYNNEI. With 8 bases clipped from V and 4 bases from J, the junction kept 12 bases outside the gene matches. This CDR3 is CASHGQGKEVNEKLFF. CDR3 nucleotides: TGTGCCAGCCATGGACAGGGAAAAGAGGTTAATGAAAAACTGTTTTTT.

J is TRBJ2-7 and V is TRBV30; perhaps TRBD1 as D (5 bases). The CDR3 contains 13 residues. With 3 bases removed from V and 2 bases from J, the gap between germline ends came to 11 bases. Germline lookup yields CDR1 GTSNPN and CDR2 SVGIG (reference sequence). CDR3 nucleotides: TGTGCCTGGAGCAGGGTAGAAACCTACGAGCAGTACTTC. As protein: CAWSRVETYEQYF.

The rearrangement uses TRBV29-1 and TRBJ1-1; weak D call: TRBD1 (5 bases). Germline CDR1 SQVTM, CDR2 ANQGSEA. This CDR3 is 13 amino acids long. V was cut by 7 bases and J by 1 base, with 13 bases left in between. The DNA for the CDR3 is TGCAGCGCCAGCAGGCAGGGGAACACTGAAGCTTTCTTT. Residues: CSASRQGNTEAFF. The complete variable domain, with remaining parts taken from reference TRBV29-1 and TRBJ1-1, reads SAVISQKPSRDICQRGTSLTIQCQVDSQVTMMFWYRQQPGQSLTLIATANQGSEATYESGFVIDKFPISRPNLTFSTLTVSNMSPEDSSIYLCSASRQGNTEAFFGQGTRLTVV.

In this sample, this clone turned up a few times. This sequence joins TRBV2 and TRBJ2-3; 7 bases align to TRBD1. The V gene end was trimmed by 6 bases and the J gene end by 2 bases; junction bases not matched to a gene: 8. The CDR3 is made up of 15 amino acids. Germline V gene sequence: CDR1 SNHLY, CDR2 FYNNEI. This chain's CDR3 is CASRDPGQFTDTQYF. CDR3 DNA: TGTGCCAGCAGGGATCCGGGACAGTTCACAGATACGCAGTATTTT.

The table lists this clone with a few counts. The gene calls are TRBV11-2 and TRBJ1-1, with D unclear. V was pared by 3 bases and J by 3 bases, with 17 bases between. The CDR3 extends over 16 amino acids. The germline V gene encodes CDR1 SGHAT and CDR2 FQNNGV. The CDR3 DNA reads as TGTGCCAGCAGCTTGGGCCTATTGGGTGTGGACACTGAAGCTTTCTTT. Amino acids: CASSLGLLGVDTEAFF.

The chain couples TRBV5-1 to TRBJ2-5; no reliable D call. Germline loops: CDR1 SGHRS, CDR2 YFSETQ. This CDR3 region has 14 residues. V lost 2 bases and J 1 base, leaving 9 bases between the germline ends. The chain's CDR3 is CASSFNTPQETQYF. For the CDR3, the DNA is TGCGCCAGCAGCTTCAATACACCCCAAGAGACCCAGTACTTC.

CDR3 bases: TGTGCCAGCGGGCTTAATGAGCAGTTCTTC. Protein: CASGLNEQFF. The V gene is TRBV2, the J gene TRBJ2-1; no definite D call. This CDR3 comprises 10 residues. CDR1 SNHLY and CDR2 FYNNEI come from the germline V gene. Trimming left V 8 bases short and J 7 bases short, with 6 bases between.

The chain employs TRBV4-2 and TRBJ2-5, with TRBD2 matching 12 bases. This CDR3 has 20 residues. V shed 3 bases and J 2 bases; nucleotides not matched to a gene: 16. Per the germline V gene, CDR1 is LGHNA and CDR2 is YNFKEQ. Here the CDR3 DNA reads TGTGCCAGCAGCCACGATCTCCTGGCTAGCGGGGGGGGGTATCAAGAGACCCAGTACTTC. Translating gives CASSHDLLASGGGYQETQYF.

The chain links TRBV15 to TRBJ1-1; D is undetermined. V was pared by 5 bases and J by 1 base, with 17 bases between. Germline CDR1 is LNHNV and CDR2 is YYDKDF (reference sequence). The CDR3 contains 16 residues. The CDR3 is CATSLNPWSGNTEAFF. DNA of the CDR3: TGTGCCACCAGCTTGAATCCGTGGTCAGGGAACACTGAAGCTTTCTTT.

V and J are TRBV19 and TRBJ1-3; D remains unclear. This CDR3 spans 15 amino acids. Per the germline V gene, CDR1 is LNHDA and CDR2 is SQIVND (reference sequence). V lost 5 bases, J lost 3 bases, and 14 bases lay in between. The DNA for the CDR3 is TGTGCCAGTAGTTTAGGTCCGTCGTTTGGAAACACCATATATTTT. Translation: CASSLGPSFGNTIYF.

V and J are TRBV4-3 and TRBJ2-3, with D possibly being TRBD2 (6 bases). V was shortened by 0 bases and J by 5 bases, with 18 bases between the two germline ends. There are 17 residues in the CDR3. Germline CDR1 is LGHNA and CDR2 is YSLEER. CDR3 DNA sequence: TGCGCCAGCAGCCAAGATGTTTCGATAGGAGCGGGAGATACGCAGTATTTT. Its translation is CASSQDVSIGAGDTQYF.

This clone was observed once. V is TRBV2 and J is TRBJ1-1, with unresolved D. The V gene lost 1 base and the J gene lost 10 bases, with 10 bases spanning the gap. This CDR3 is built from 12 residues. From germline, CDR1 is SNHLY and CDR2 FYNNEI. CDR3 amino acids: CASSEGWGGAFF. Written as DNA, the CDR3 is TGTGCCAGCAGTGAAGGCTGGGGAGGAGCTTTCTTT.

The chain uses TRBV19 and TRBJ2-3; 15 nucleotides line up with TRBD2. The germline gives CDR1 LNHDA, CDR2 SQIVND (reference sequence). The CDR3 covers 17 residues. The V and J ends lost 6 bases and 1 base, in that order; junction bases with no gene match: 5. The CDR3 reads CASSRTSGGAGTDTQYF. The CDR3 DNA reads as TGTGCCAGTAGCAGGACTAGCGGGGGGGCGGGCACAGATACGCAGTATTTT.

A single count supports this clone. The chain has TRBV7-9 and TRBJ2-5, with 7 bases lining up with TRBD1. The CDR3 spans 15 residues. Trimming removed 4 bases from V and 2 bases from J; junction bases left unmatched: 7. The V gene's germline CDR1 is SEHNR and CDR2 FQNEAQ (reference sequence). The CDR3 bases are TGTGCCAGCAGCTATGGGACAGTGGAACAAGAGACCCAGTACTTC. This translates into CASSYGTVEQETQYF.

The V gene is TRBV9, the J gene TRBJ1-2, with D tentatively TRBD1 (5 bases). The CDR3 contains 15 residues. The germline CDR1 and CDR2 sequences are SGDLS and YYNGEE. V gave up 4 bases and J gave up 4 bases, with 17 bases separating them. The DNA for the CDR3 is TGTGCCAGCAGCCCTTCTCCGGGACTCGCCTATGGCTACACCTTC. It codes for CASSPSPGLAYGYTF.

The gene calls are TRBV14 and TRBJ1-1, with D uncertain. The CDR3 consists of 16 residues. Germline lookup yields CDR1 SGHDN and CDR2 FVKESK. Trimming took 7 bases from V and 0 from J, leaving 18 bases between them. The CDR3 sequence is CASTPGRDRLNTEAFF. The CDR3 DNA is TGTGCCAGCACCCCGGGGAGGGATCGGTTGAACACTGAAGCTTTCTTT.

CDR3 in amino acids: CATSEGTPNSPLHF. The CDR3 nucleotides are TGTGCCACCAGTGAGGGGACACCTAATTCACCCCTCCACTTT. This chain joins TRBV24-1 and TRBJ1-6; D might be TRBD1 (6 bases). The CDR3 loop spans 14 amino acids. Between the trimmed V and J ends, which lost 4 bases and 6 bases, there was a span of 9 bases. Per the germline V gene, CDR1 is KGHDR and CDR2 is SFDVKD.

The table lists this clone with a count of one. The chain employs TRBV14 and TRBJ2-7; TRBD1 agrees at 10 bases. V was pared by 3 bases and J by 6 bases, with 8 bases of the junction left unmatched. Germline CDR1 and CDR2: SGHDN and FVKESK. This CDR3 comprises 15 residues. CDR3 region: CASSQTPGQGLEQYF. The CDR3 bases are TGTGCCAGCAGCCAGACTCCGGGACAGGGGCTCGAGCAGTACTTC.

This clone was seen a handful of times. The chain carries TRBV10-3 and TRBJ1-2, with D unclear. The CDR3 runs to 13 residues. Germline CDR1 is ENHRY and CDR2 is SYGVKD. The V and J ends lost 0 bases and 9 bases respectively, with 11 bases between them. The CDR3 here is CAISESGVTSYTF. For the CDR3, the DNA is TGTGCCATCAGTGAGTCAGGAGTAACGAGCTACACCTTC.